This TCR beta chain was observed in a study of OX40 agonist ivuxolimab in advanced cancers. The study's findings and limits: Mean expanded clone counts were higher in CD8+ than CD4+ T cells.

Libraries were prepared by immunoSEQ multiplex PCR; TCRdb keeps only in-frame clonotypes and omits some of them. This table has some 37,000 clones, roughly three quarters appearing once. The germline CDR1 and CDR2 sequences are SGHRS and YFSETQ. With 6 bases clipped from V and 8 bases from J, the junction kept 17 bases outside the gene matches. This CDR3 contains 16 residues. Concerning this clone itself: Its antigen remains unknown.

With autoimmune disease history or systemic immunosuppression, patients were excluded. The V call is TRBV5-1, the J call TRBJ1-2; 9 nucleotides align to TRBD1. This clonotype originated in an adult with an advanced solid tumor such as melanoma, head and neck, liver or kidney cancer. This specimen was CD4+ or CD8+ T cells sorted from blood, taken in a trial of the OX40 agonist ivuxolimab. CDR3 residues: CASTPGQGLSGEGYTF. CDR3 bases: TGCGCCAGCACCCCGGGACAGGGTTTGTCTGGCGAGGGCTACACCTTC.